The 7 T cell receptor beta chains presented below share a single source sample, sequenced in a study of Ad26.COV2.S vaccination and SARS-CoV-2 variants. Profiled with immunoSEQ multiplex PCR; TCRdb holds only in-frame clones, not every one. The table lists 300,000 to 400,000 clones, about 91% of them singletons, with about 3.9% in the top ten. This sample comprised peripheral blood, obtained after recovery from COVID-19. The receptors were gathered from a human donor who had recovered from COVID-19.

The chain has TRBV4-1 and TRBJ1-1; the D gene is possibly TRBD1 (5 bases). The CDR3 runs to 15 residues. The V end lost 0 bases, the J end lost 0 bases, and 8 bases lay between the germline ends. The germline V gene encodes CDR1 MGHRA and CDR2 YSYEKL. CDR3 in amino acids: CASSQDVRVNTEAFF. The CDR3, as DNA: TGCGCCAGCAGCCAAGACGTCAGGGTGAACACTGAAGCTTTCTTT.

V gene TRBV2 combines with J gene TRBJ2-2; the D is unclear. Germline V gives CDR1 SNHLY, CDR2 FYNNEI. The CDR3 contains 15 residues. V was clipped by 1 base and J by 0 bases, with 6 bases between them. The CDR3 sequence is CASSEVRANTGELFF. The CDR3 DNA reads TGTGCCAGCAGTGAAGTCCGGGCGAACACCGGGGAGCTGTTTTTT.

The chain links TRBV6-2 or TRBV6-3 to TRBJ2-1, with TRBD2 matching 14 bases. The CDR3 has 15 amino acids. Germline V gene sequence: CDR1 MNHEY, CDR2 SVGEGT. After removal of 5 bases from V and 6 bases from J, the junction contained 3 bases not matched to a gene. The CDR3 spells CASSKGLAGVNEQFF. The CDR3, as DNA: TGTGCCAGCAGTAAGGGACTAGCGGGGGTCAATGAGCAGTTCTTC.

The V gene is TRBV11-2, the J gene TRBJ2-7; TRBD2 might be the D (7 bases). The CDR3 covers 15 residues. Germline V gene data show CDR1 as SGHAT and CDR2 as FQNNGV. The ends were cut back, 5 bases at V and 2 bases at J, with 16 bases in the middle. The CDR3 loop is CASSRRGALPYEQYF. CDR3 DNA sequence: TGTGCCAGCAGCCGACGGGGGGCCCTCCCCTACGAGCAGTACTTC.

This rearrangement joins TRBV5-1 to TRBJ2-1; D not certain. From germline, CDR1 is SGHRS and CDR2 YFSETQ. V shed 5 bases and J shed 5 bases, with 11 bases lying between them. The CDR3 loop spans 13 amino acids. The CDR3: CASSFRPDNEQFF. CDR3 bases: TGCGCCAGCAGTTTCCGGCCCGACAATGAGCAGTTCTTC.

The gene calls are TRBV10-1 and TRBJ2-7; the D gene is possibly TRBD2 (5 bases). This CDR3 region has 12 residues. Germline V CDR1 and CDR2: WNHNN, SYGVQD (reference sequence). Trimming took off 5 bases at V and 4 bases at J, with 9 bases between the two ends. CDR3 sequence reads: CASSSGGYEQYF. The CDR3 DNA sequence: TGCGCCAGCAGTAGCGGAGGTTACGAGCAGTACTTC.

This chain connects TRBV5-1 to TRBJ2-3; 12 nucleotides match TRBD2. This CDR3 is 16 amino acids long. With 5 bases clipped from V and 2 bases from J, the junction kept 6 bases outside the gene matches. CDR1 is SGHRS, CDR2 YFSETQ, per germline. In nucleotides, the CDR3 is TGCGCCAGCAGTACCCGGACTAGCGGGGACACAGATACGCAGTATTTT. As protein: CASSTRTSGDTDTQYF.